Presented here are 5 T cell receptor beta chains from one specimen sequenced in a study of identical twins. MiXCR was run by TCRdb on the 5' RACE reads, yielding one entry per CDR3 protein. The sample holds some 660,000 distinct CDR3 sequences, more than 6.5% seen once. This sample also appeared in a second study, on yellow fever vaccine responses in identical twins.

The sequencing sample was made of PBMCs. The receptor source for this set is a woman aged 18-29 years in good health.

The chain joins TRBV7-2 to TRBJ2-2; possibly TRBD1 or TRBD2 for D (6 bases each). The germline gives CDR1 SGHTA, CDR2 FQGNSA. V lost 3 bases to trimming and J lost 2 bases, with 10 bases between them. This CDR3 is built from 15 residues. CDR3 coding DNA: TGTGCCAGCAGCTTTGGGGGGCGTAACACCGGGGAGCTGTTTTTT. This gives the protein CASSFGGRNTGELFF.

The CDR3 protein is CASSRGLAGGNYEQYF. In DNA, the CDR3 is TGTGCCAGCAGCCGCGGACTAGCGGGGGGAAACTACGAGCAGTACTTC. The chain combines TRBV6-1 with TRBJ2-7; 14 nucleotides match TRBD2. The CDR3 runs to 16 residues. The ends lost 6 bases at V and 3 bases at J; junction bases unmatched: 7. Germline CDR1 reads MNHNS; CDR2 reads SASEGT.

In this sample, this clonotype turned up many times. This sequence joins TRBV20-1 and TRBJ2-3; weak D call: TRBD1 (6 bases). Trimming shortened V by 0 bases and J by 6 bases, and 13 bases separated the two germline ends. Germline V lookup: CDR1 DFQATT, CDR2 SNEGSKA (reference sequence). The CDR3 sequence is 14 residues long. The chain's CDR3 is CSAREGGRRDTQYF. In DNA, the CDR3 is TGCAGTGCTAGAGAAGGGGGTCGCCGCGATACGCAGTATTTT.

This clonotype was seen only a few times. The rearrangement uses TRBV7-9 and TRBJ1-1; 8 bases are shared with TRBD1. The germline V gene encodes CDR1 SEHNR and CDR2 FQNEAQ (reference sequence). This CDR3 region has 14 residues. Trimming took 2 bases from V and 4 from J; bases not matched to a gene: 3. The CDR3 DNA reads as TGTGCCAGCAGCTTACCCGACAGGGGCACTGAAGCTTTCTTT. This gives the protein CASSLPDRGTEAFF.

The chain links TRBV7-9 to TRBJ1-5, with unresolved D. This CDR3 has 15 amino acids. Trimming shortened V by 5 bases and J by 4 bases, and 15 bases separated the two germline ends. Germline CDR1 and CDR2: SEHNR and FQNEAQ (reference sequence). The CDR3 sequence is CASSRMEGLNQPQHF. The CDR3 DNA reads TGTGCCAGCAGCCGGATGGAAGGGTTGAATCAGCCCCAGCATTTT.